This section outlines one TCR beta chain sequence together with its context. This entry comes from a study of OX40 agonist ivuxolimab in advanced cancers. The wider study: Patients were dosed with the agonistic anti-OX40 (CD134) antibody ivuxolimab. A partial response was reached by three patients: one with hepatocellular carcinoma and two with cutaneous melanoma.

Germline CDR1 and CDR2: SGDLS and YYNGEE. V shed 4 bases, J shed 9 bases, and the junction held 11 bases outside the gene matches. This CDR3 region has 14 residues. Profiled with immunoSEQ multiplex PCR; TCRdb holds only in-frame clones, not every one. Of about 78,000 clones listed, around 86% are singletons. The source material was CD4+ or CD8+ T cells sorted from blood, sampled in a trial of the OX40 agonist ivuxolimab. This sequence originates from an adult with an advanced solid tumor such as melanoma, head and neck, liver or kidney cancer. The J gene is TRBJ1-1, the V gene TRBV9; 8 nucleotides match TRBD1. The CDR3 region is CASSSPDREDKAFF. DNA for the CDR3: TGTGCCAGCAGCTCCCCGGACAGGGAGGATAAAGCTTTCTTT.